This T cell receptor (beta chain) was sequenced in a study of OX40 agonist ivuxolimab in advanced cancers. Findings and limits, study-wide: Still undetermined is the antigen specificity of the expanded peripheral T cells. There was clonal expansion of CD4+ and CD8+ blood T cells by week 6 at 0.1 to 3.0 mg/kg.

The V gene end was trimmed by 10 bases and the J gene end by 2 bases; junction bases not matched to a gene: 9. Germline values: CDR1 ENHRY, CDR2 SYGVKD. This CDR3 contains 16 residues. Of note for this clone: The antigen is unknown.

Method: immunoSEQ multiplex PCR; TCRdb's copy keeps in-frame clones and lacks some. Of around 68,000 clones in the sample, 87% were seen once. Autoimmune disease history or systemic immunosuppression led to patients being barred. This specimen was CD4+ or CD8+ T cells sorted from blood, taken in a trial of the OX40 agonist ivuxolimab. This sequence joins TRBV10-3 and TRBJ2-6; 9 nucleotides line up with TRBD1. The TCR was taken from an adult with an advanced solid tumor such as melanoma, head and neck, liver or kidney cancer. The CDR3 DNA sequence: TGTGCCACCCGAGGGGGACAGGGTACTGGGGCCAACGTCCTGACTTTC. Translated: CATRGGQGTGANVLTF.